This record covers a single TCR beta chain. Its target is unknown. Assay: immunoSEQ multiplex PCR; the TCRdb copy retains only in-frame clones and omits some. The sample shows about 60,000 clones, around 80% of them seen only once. V dropped 6 bases and J dropped 4; count of bases not matched to a gene: 7. This CDR3 contains 14 residues. Per the germline V gene, CDR1 is SGHNT and CDR2 is YENEEA. This sample is part of a study of a mutant IDH1 vaccine in newly diagnosed glioma. Time point: week 35, safety follow-up. The content of each vaccine dose was 300 ug of mutant IDH1 20-mer peptide, and topical imiquimod accompanied it.

The sequence was collected from a man aged 25-40 years with glioma. This chain links TRBV11-3 with TRBJ2-5; 8 bases agree with TRBD1. Here the sequenced sample was PBMCs, taken from a glioma patient whose treatment included an IDH1 peptide vaccine. The CDR3 loop is CASSPGGGGETQYF. Here the CDR3 DNA reads TGTGCCAGCAGTCCAGGGGGCGGAGGAGAGACCCAGTACTTC.